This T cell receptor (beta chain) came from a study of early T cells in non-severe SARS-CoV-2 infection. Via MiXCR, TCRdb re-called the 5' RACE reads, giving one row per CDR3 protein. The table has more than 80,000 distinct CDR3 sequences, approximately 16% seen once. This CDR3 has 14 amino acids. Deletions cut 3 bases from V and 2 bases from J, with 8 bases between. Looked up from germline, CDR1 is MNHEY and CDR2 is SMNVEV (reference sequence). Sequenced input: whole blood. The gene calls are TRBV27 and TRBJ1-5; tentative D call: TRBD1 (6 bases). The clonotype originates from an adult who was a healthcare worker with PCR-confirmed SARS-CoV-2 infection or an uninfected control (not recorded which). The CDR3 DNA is TGTGCCAGCAGTTTGGGGGGCGGCAATCAGCCCCAGCATTTT. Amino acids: CASSLGGGNQPQHF.